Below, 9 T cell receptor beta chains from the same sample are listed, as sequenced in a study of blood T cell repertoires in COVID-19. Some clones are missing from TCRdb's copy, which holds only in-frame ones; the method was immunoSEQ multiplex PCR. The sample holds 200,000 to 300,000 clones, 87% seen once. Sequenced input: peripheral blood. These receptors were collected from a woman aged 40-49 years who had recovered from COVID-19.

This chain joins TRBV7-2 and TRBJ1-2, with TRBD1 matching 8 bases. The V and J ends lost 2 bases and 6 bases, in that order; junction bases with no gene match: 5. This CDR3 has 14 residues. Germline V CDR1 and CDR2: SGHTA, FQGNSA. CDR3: CASSLSTGVHGYTF. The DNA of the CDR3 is TGTGCCAGCAGCTTATCGACAGGGGTCCATGGCTACACCTTC. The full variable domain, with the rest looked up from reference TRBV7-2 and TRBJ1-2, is GAGVSQSPSNKVTEKGKDVELRCDPISGHTALYWYRQSLGQGLEFLIYFQGNSAPDKSGLPSDRFSAERTGGSVSTLTIQRTQQEDSAVYLCASSLSTGVHGYTFGSGTRLTVV.

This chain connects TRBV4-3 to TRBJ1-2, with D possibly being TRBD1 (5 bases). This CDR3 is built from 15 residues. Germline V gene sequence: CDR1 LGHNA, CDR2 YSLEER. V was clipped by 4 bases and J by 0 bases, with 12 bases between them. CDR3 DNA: TGCGCCAGCAGCCTGGGGCCGAGCCCTAACTATGGCTACACCTTC. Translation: CASSLGPSPNYGYTF.

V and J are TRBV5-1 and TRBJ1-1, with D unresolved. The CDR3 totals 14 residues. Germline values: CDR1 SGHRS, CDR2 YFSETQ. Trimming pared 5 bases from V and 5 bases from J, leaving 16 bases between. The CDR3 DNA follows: TGCGCCAGCAGTATGTCCAGCGGGGATACTGAAGCTTTCTTT. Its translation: CASSMSSGDTEAFF.

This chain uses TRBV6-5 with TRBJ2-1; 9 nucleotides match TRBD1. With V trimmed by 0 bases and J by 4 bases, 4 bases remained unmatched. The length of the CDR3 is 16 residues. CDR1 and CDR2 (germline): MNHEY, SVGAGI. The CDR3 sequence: CASSYSRDRAYNEQFF. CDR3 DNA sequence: TGTGCCAGCAGTTACTCGAGGGACAGGGCGTACAATGAGCAGTTCTTC.

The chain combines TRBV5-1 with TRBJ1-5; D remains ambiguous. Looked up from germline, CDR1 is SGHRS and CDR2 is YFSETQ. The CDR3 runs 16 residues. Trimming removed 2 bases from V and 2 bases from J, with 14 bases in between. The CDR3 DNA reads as TGCGCCAGCAGCTTAGGGCAATTGGAGGGCAATCAGCCCCAGCATTTT. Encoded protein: CASSLGQLEGNQPQHF. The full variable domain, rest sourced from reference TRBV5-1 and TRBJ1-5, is KAGVTQTPRYLIKTRGQQVTLSCSPISGHRSVSWYQQTPGQGLQFLFEYFSETQRNKGNFPGRFSGRQFSNSRSEMNVSTLELGDSALYLCASSLGQLEGNQPQHFGDGTRLSIL.

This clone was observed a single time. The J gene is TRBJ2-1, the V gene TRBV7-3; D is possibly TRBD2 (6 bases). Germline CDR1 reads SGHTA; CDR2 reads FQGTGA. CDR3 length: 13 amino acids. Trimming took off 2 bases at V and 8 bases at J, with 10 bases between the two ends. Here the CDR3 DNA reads TGTGCCAGCAGCTTATCAAGGGAGGATGAGCAGTTCTTC. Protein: CASSLSREDEQFF.

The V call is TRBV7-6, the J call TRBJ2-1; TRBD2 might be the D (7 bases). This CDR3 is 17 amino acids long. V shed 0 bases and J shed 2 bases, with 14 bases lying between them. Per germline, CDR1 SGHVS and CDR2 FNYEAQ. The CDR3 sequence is CASSLAYRGGAYNEQFF. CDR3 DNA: TGTGCCAGCAGCTTAGCTTATAGGGGGGGAGCCTACAATGAGCAGTTCTTC.

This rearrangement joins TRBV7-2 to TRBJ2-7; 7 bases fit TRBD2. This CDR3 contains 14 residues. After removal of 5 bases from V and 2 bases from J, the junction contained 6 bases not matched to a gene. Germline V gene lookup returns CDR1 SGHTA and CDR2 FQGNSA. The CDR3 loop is CASSLEAGAYEQYF. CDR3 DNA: TGTGCCAGCAGCCTGGAGGCGGGGGCCTACGAGCAGTACTTC.

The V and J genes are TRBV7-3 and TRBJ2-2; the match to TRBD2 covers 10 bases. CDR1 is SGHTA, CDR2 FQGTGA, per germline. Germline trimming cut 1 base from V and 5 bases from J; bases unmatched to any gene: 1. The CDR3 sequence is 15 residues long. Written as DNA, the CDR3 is TGTGCCAGCAGCTTAAAACTAGCGGGAACCGGGGAGCTGTTTTTT. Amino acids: CASSLKLAGTGELFF. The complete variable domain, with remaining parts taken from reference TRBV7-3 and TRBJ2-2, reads GAGVSQTPSNKVTEKGKYVELRCDPISGHTALYWYRQSLGQGPEFLIYFQGTGAADDSGLPNDRFFAVRPEGSVSTLKIQRTERGDSAVYLCASSLKLAGTGELFFGEGSRLTVL.